The rows below give T cell receptor beta chains drawn from one sample of a study of OX40 agonist ivuxolimab in advanced cancers. Here immunoSEQ multiplex PCR was the method, and the copy in TCRdb shows in-frame clones only, minus some. The table records under 55,000 clones, 80% to 90% of them present only once. The sample here was CD4+ or CD8+ T cells sorted from blood, taken in a trial of the OX40 agonist ivuxolimab. These TCRs come from an adult with an advanced solid tumor such as melanoma, head and neck, liver or kidney cancer. CDR3s include the opening cysteine and the closing phenylalanine or tryptophan. Each record gives: J gene, D gene, V gene, clone size, CDR3 protein, CDR3 DNA. A D gene is named only where the DNA matches it firmly. The size entry is marked missing in some rows and otherwise reads once, few, many or a size class.

J: TRBJ1-2; D: -; V: TRBV6-5; size: -; CDR3: CASSYSYRNPTGYTF; DNA: TGTGCCAGCAGTTACTCGTACCGGAACCCTACCGGCTACACCTTC
J: TRBJ1-4; D: -; V: TRBV5-1; size: -; CDR3: CASSEQGNEKLFF; DNA: TGCGCCAGCAGCGAACAGGGAAATGAAAAACTGTTTTTT
J: TRBJ2-1; D: TRBD1; V: TRBV5-6; size: -; CDR3: CASSLPGQGLYNEQFF; DNA: TGTGCCAGCAGCTTGCCGGGACAGGGTCTTTACAATGAGCAGTTCTTC
J: TRBJ1-5; D: -; V: TRBV9; size: -; CDR3: CASSARDNIQPQHF; DNA: TGTGCCAGCAGCGCCCGGGACAATATCCAGCCCCAGCATTTT
J: TRBJ1-4; D: -; V: TRBV29-1; size: -; CDR3: CSVEGGVREKLFF; DNA: TGCAGCGTTGAAGGTGGGGTTCGTGAAAAACTGTTTTTT
J: TRBJ1-1; D: -; V: TRBV2; size: -; CDR3: CASTGARNTEAFF; DNA: TGTGCCAGCACCGGGGCAAGGAACACTGAAGCTTTCTTT
J: TRBJ2-5; D: TRBD1; V: TRBV18; size: once; CDR3: CASSSGQAETQYF; DNA: TGTGCCAGCTCATCGGGACAGGCAGAGACCCAGTACTTC
J: TRBJ2-2; D: -; V: TRBV7-3; size: -; CDR3: CASSITPGNDHGELFF; DNA: TGTGCCAGCAGTATTACACCGGGGAACGACCACGGGGAGCTGTTTTTT
J: TRBJ1-2; D: -; V: TRBV6-1; size: -; CDR3: CASSETAGYTF; DNA: TGTGCCAGCAGTGAAACGGCCGGCTACACCTTC
J: TRBJ1-6; D: TRBD1; V: TRBV6-5; size: -; CDR3: CAIRDRDGSPLHF; DNA: TGTGCCATCAGGGACAGGGATGGTTCACCCCTCCACTTT
J: TRBJ1-5; D: TRBD1; V: TRBV28; size: -; CDR3: CASSLKGAPLEPQHF; DNA: TGTGCCAGCAGTTTAAAGGGGGCCCCCCTAGAGCCCCAGCATTTT
J: TRBJ2-5; D: TRBD1; V: TRBV10-3; size: -; CDR3: CAIRGTGGTEPQYF; DNA: TGTGCCATCAGGGGGACAGGGGGGACGGAGCCCCAGTACTTC
J: TRBJ2-2; D: -; V: TRBV21-1; size: -; CDR3: CASSKSPGLAANTGELFF; DNA: TGTGCCAGCAGCAAGTCCCCTGGACTAGCGGCCAACACCGGGGAGCTGTTTTTT